What follows is one T cell receptor (beta chain) and its context. The record originates from a study of blood T cell repertoires in COVID-19. Study-wide context: Acute-phase and convalescent COVID-19 samples originated in the United States, Italy and Spain.

Produced via immunoSEQ multiplex PCR; TCRdb's table is partial and in-frame only. In the table there are 100,000 to 150,000 clones, approximately 83% of which are singletons. Sequenced material: peripheral blood. The source is a woman older than 75 with acute or convalescent COVID-19.

The CDR3 coding sequence is TGTGCCAGCAGTTTTCCCGCAGGGAGGGGGAATGAAAAACTGTTTTTT. It specifies CASSFPAGRGNEKLFF. The chain has TRBV6-6 and TRBJ1-4, with D possibly TRBD1 on 6 matching bases. The germline gives CDR1 MNHNY, CDR2 SVGAGI (reference sequence). V lost 4 bases and J lost 5, with 17 bases in between. The CDR3 runs to 16 residues.